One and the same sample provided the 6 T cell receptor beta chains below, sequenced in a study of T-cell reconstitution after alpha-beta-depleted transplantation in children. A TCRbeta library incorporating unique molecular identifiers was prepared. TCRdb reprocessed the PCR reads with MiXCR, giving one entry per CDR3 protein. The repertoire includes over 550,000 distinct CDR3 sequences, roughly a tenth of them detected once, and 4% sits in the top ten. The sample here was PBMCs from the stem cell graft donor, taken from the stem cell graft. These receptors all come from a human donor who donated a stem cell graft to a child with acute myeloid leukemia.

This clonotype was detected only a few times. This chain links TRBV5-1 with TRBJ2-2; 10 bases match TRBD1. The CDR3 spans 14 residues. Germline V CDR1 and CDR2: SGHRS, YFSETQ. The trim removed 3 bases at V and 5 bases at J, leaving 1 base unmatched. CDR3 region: CASSWTGGTGELFF. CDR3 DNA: TGCGCCAGCAGCTGGACAGGGGGGACCGGGGAGCTGTTTTTT.

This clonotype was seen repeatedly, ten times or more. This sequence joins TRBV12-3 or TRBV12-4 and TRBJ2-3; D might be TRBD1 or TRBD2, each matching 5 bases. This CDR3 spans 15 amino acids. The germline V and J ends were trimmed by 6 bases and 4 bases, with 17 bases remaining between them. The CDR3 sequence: CASSPVGRMADTQYF. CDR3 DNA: TGTGCCAGCAGCCCCGTGGGACGGATGGCAGATACGCAGTATTTT.

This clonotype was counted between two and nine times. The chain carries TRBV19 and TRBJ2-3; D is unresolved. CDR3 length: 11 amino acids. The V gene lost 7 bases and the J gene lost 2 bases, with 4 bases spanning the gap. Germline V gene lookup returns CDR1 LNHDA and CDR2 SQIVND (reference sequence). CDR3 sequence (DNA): TGTGCCAGTATGCTCACAGATACGCAGTATTTT. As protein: CASMLTDTQYF. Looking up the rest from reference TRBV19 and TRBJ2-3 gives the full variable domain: DGGITQSPKYLFRKEGQNVTLSCEQNLNHDAMYWYRQDPGQGLRLIYYSQIVNDFQKGDIAEGYSVSREKKESFPLTVTSAQKNPTAFYLCASMLTDTQYFGPGTRLTVL.

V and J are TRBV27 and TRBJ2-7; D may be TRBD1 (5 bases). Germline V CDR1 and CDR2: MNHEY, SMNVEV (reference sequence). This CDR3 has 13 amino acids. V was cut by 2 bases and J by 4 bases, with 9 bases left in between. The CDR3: CASSLRPGYEQYF. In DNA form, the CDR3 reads TGTGCCAGCAGTTTACGACCAGGGTACGAGCAGTACTTC.

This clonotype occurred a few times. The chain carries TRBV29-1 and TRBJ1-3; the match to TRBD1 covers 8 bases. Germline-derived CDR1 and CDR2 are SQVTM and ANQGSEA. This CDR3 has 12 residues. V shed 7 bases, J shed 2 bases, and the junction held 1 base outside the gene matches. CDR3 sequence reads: CSAGGPGNTIYF. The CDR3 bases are TGCAGCGCAGGGGGCCCTGGAAACACCATATATTTT.

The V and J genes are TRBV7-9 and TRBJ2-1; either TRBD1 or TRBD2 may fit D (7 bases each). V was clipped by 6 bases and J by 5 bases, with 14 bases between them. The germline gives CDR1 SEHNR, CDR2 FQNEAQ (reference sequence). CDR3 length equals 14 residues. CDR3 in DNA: TGTGCCAGCAGGGAGCAGGGGGGGGACAATGAGCAGTTCTTC. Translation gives CASREQGGDNEQFF.